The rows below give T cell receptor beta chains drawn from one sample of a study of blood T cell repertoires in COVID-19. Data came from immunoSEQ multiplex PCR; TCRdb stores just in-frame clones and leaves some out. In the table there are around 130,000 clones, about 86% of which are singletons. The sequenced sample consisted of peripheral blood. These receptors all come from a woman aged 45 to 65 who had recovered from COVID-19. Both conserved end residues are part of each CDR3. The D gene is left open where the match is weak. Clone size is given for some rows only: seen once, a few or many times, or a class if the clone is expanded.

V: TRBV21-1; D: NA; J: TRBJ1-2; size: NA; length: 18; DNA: TGTGCCAGCAGCAAAGGAGCCGGGACAGGGGAGATCAACTATGGCTACACCTTC; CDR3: CASSKGAGTGEINYGYTF
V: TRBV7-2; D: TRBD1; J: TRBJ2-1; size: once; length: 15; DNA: TGTGCCAGCAGGGATCCGGACAGGGGTGGGGATGAGCAGTTCTTC; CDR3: CASRDPDRGGDEQFF
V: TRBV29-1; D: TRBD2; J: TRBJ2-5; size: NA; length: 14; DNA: TGCAGCTTACGGACTAGCGGGGGCCAAGAGACCCAGTACTTC; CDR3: CSLRTSGGQETQYF
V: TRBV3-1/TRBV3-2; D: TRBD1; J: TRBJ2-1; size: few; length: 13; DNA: TGTGCCAGCAGCCAAAGCCCGACAGGGGAGCAGTTCTTC; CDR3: CASSQSPTGEQFF
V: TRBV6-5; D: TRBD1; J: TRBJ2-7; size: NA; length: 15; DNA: TGTGCCAGCAGTTACTCAGGGACAGGGATTTACGAGCAGTACTTC; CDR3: CASSYSGTGIYEQYF
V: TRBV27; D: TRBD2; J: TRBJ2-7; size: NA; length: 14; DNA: TGTGCCAGCAGTTTGGCGGGAGGGGCGGGGGAGCAGTACTTC; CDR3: CASSLAGGAGEQYF
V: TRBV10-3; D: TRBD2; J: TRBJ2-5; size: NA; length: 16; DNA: TGTGCCATCAGTCAGCGACTAGCGGGGGGCCAAGAGACCCAGTACTTC; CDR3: CAISQRLAGGQETQYF
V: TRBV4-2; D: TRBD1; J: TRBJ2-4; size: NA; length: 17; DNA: TGTGCCAGCAGCCAAGAACCAGGGGGCGCAGCCAAAAACATTCAGTACTTC; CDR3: CASSQEPGGAAKNIQYF
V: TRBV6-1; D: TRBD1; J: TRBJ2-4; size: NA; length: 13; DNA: TGTGCCAGCAGTGACCAGGGGGCAAACATTCAGTACTTC; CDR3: CASSDQGANIQYF
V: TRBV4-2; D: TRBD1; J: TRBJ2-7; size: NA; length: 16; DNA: TGTGCCAGCAGCCATACATCCCGGGACAGGGTCTACGAGCAGTACTTC; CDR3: CASSHTSRDRVYEQYF
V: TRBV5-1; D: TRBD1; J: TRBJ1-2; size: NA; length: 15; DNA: TGCGCCAGCAGCGGGGGGACAGGGAGTCTCTATGGCTACACCTTC; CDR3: CASSGGTGSLYGYTF
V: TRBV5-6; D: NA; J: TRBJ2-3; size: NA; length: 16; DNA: TGTGCCAGCAGCTTCGGTGGGCAGGGGAGAGTGGATACGCAGTATTTT; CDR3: CASSFGGQGRVDTQYF
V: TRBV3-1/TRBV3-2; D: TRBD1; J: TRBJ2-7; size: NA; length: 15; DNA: TGTGCCAGCAGCCAGGGAGAAGACAGGGTAGGCGAGCAGTACTTC; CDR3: CASSQGEDRVGEQYF